The 23 T cell receptor beta chains given below trace back to one sample, sequenced in a study of T cells in Graves' hyperthyroidism and ophthalmopathy. TCR beta CDR3 sequences were amplified from RNA transcripts. In the first-round RT-PCR of the TCR CDR3, the HTBI primer set was used. TCRdb reprocessed the multiplex PCR reads with MiXCR, giving one entry per CDR3 protein. Found here are about 700,000 distinct CDR3 sequences, roughly 46% of them singletons; the top ten hold less than 9%. The sequenced material came from peripheral blood or thyroid tissue (not recorded which). The receptors here all came from an adult man with Graves' disease, either hyperthyroidism or ophthalmopathy (not recorded which).

This chain uses TRBV24-1 with TRBJ1-4; TRBD1 agrees at 8 bases. Trimming cost V 1 base and J 3 bases; bases outside gene matches: 3. This CDR3 has 16 residues. Germline CDR1 reads KGHDR; CDR2 reads SFDVKD. CDR3: CATSDFGQGSNEKLFF. The CDR3 DNA reads as TGTGCCACCAGTGATTTCGGACAGGGCTCTAATGAAAAACTGTTTTTT.

The sample holds a few counts of this clonotype. The chain uses TRBV7-2 and TRBJ1-6; TRBD1 agrees at 11 bases. Germline V gene data show CDR1 as SGHTA and CDR2 as FQGNSA. CDR3 length equals 16 residues. V shed 0 bases and J 7 bases; nucleotides not matched to a gene: 2. This CDR3 is CASSLAGTGGNSPLHF. DNA for the CDR3: TGTGCCAGCAGCTTAGCGGGGACAGGGGGAAATTCACCCCTCCACTTT.

A few counts support this clonotype. The chain employs TRBV20-1 and TRBJ2-7; 7 positions agree with TRBD1. The V and J ends lost 3 bases and 1 base, in that order; junction bases with no gene match: 6. This CDR3 comprises 14 residues. Germline V gene sequence: CDR1 DFQATT, CDR2 SNEGSKA (reference sequence). CDR3 protein: CSASRAGGSYEQYF. The CDR3 DNA is TGCAGTGCTAGTCGGGCAGGGGGATCCTACGAGCAGTACTTC.

V usage is TRBV5-1 and J usage is TRBJ2-7; the D gene is possibly TRBD1 (6 bases). The CDR3 runs to 14 residues. V lost 5 bases, J lost 1 base, and 13 bases lay in between. Germline V gene lookup returns CDR1 SGHRS and CDR2 YFSETQ. DNA for the CDR3: TGCGCCAGCAGTATGAAGACAGGATCCTACGAGCAGTACTTC. Translation gives CASSMKTGSYEQYF.

This clonotype appeared a few times. This chain joins TRBV7-9 and TRBJ1-1; a possible D gene is TRBD1 (6 bases). The CDR3 runs to 15 residues. In germline, CDR1 is SEHNR, CDR2 FQNEAQ (reference sequence). Trimming took 2 bases from V and 5 from J, leaving 15 bases between them. The CDR3 region has the DNA TGTGCCAGCAGCTTATTACAGGGTTCGCGGACTGAAGCTTTCTTT. It encodes CASSLLQGSRTEAFF. Drawing the rest from reference TRBV7-9 and TRBJ1-1, the complete variable domain is DTGVSQNPRHKITKRGQNVTFRCDPISEHNRLYWYRQTLGQGPEFLTYFQNEAQLEKSRLLSDRFSAERPKGSFSTLEIQRTEQGDSAMYLCASSLLQGSRTEAFFGQGTRLTVV.

J is TRBJ2-2 and V is TRBV5-1; D perhaps matches TRBD2 (6 bases). The germline CDR1 and CDR2 sequences are SGHRS and YFSETQ. V gave up 1 base and J gave up 7 bases, with 20 bases separating them. The CDR3 covers 17 residues. CDR3 bases: TGCGCCAGCAGCTTGAATTCTGCCGGGGGACTTGGCGGGGAGCTGTTTTTT. Translation gives CASSLNSAGGLGGELFF. The entire variable domain, with the rest obtained from reference TRBV5-1 and TRBJ2-2, is as follows: KAGVTQTPRYLIKTRGQQVTLSCSPISGHRSVSWYQQTPGQGLQFLFEYFSETQRNKGNFPGRFSGRQFSNSRSEMNVSTLELGDSALYLCASSLNSAGGLGGELFFGEGSRLTVL.

This clonotype has a handful of counts. The rearrangement uses TRBV6-1 and TRBJ1-6; no definite D call. CDR3 length: 15 residues. The germline V gene encodes CDR1 MNHNS and CDR2 SASEGT. V was pared by 8 bases and J by 3 bases, with 14 bases between. Written as DNA, the CDR3 is TGTGCCAGCGTCCACGGGCAGGTCTATAATTCACCCCTCCACTTT. Amino acid sequence: CASVHGQVYNSPLHF.

This clonotype has just a few counts. A much larger clone lies one base from this, so it may be a read error. J is TRBJ2-5 and V is TRBV10-3; maybe TRBD2 (5 bases). Trimming shortened V by 4 bases and J by 4 bases, and 10 bases separated the two germline ends. CDR1 is ENHRY, CDR2 SYGVKD, per germline. This CDR3 has 13 residues. This CDR3 reads CAISGTEGETQYF. DNA of the CDR3: TGTGCCATCAGTGGGACTGAGGGAGAGACCCAGTACTTC.

This clonotype appeared many times. The rearrangement joins TRBV7-9 to TRBJ1-4; D perhaps matches TRBD1 (5 bases). The CDR3 has 17 amino acids. CDR1 and CDR2 from the germline V gene are SEHNR and FQNEAQ (reference sequence). V dropped 5 bases and J dropped 8 bases, with 24 bases sitting between them. The CDR3: CASSPLGQGGSKEKLFF. CDR3 DNA sequence: TGTGCCAGCAGCCCTTTGGGTCAGGGCGGTTCAAAGGAAAAACTGTTTTTT.

On this clonotype: A clone one base away is much larger, so this may be a read error. The chain has TRBV7-9 and TRBJ1-5; D is undetermined. Germline V gives CDR1 SEHNR, CDR2 FQNEAQ (reference sequence). There are 15 residues in the CDR3. The CDR3 loop is CVSSLTGNSNQPQHF. The CDR3, as DNA: TGTGTCAGCAGCTTAACGGGAAACAGCAATCAGCCCCAGCATTTT.

This clonotype was seen just once. The chain employs TRBV14 and TRBJ1-6, with 10 bases matching TRBD1. V lost 2 bases, J lost 10 bases, and 8 bases stayed unmatched. The CDR3 consists of 16 residues. Germline loops: CDR1 SGHDN, CDR2 FVKESK. This CDR3 reads CASSQPTGTGDSPLHF. The CDR3 nucleotides read TGTGCCAGCAGCCAACCAACCGGGACAGGGGACTCACCCCTCCACTTT.

V is TRBV9 and J is TRBJ2-5; TRBD2 agrees at 9 bases. V was pared by 4 bases and J by 5 bases, with 12 bases of the junction left unmatched. This CDR3 is built from 16 residues. The germline V gene encodes CDR1 SGDLS and CDR2 YYNGEE. DNA of the CDR3: TGTGCCAGCAGCCGGGGGGAGACTAGCGGCTTGGAGACCCAGTACTTC. Its protein is CASSRGETSGLETQYF.

This chain links TRBV7-2 with TRBJ1-5; D may be TRBD1 (5 bases). The V end was cut by 1 base, the J end by 1 base, with 8 bases between. The germline V gene encodes CDR1 SGHTA and CDR2 FQGNSA. This CDR3 is 15 amino acids long. The CDR3 spells CASSLEKGSNQPQHF. CDR3 nucleotide sequence: TGTGCCAGCAGCTTAGAGAAGGGGAGCAATCAGCCCCAGCATTTT.

This chain joins TRBV19 and TRBJ1-6, with D perhaps TRBD1 (5 bases). From germline, CDR1 is LNHDA and CDR2 SQIVND (reference sequence). This CDR3 has 14 residues. V lost 1 base, J lost 8 bases, and 9 bases lay in between. The chain's CDR3 is CASSIAGRDSPLHF. In DNA, the CDR3 is TGTGCCAGTAGTATAGCAGGGAGGGATTCACCCCTCCACTTT. Full variable domain (rest looked up from reference TRBV19 and TRBJ1-6): DGGITQSPKYLFRKEGQNVTLSCEQNLNHDAMYWYRQDPGQGLRLIYYSQIVNDFQKGDIAEGYSVSREKKESFPLTVTSAQKNPTAFYLCASSIAGRDSPLHFGNGTRLTVT.

This clonotype was found a few times. This chain uses TRBV6-5 with TRBJ2-7, with TRBD1 matching 8 bases. Germline values: CDR1 MNHEY, CDR2 SVGAGI. J lost 3 bases, V lost 6 bases, and 7 bases had no gene match. The CDR3 runs to 14 residues. CDR3 in amino acids: CASSWTGSDYEQYF. The CDR3 bases are TGTGCCAGCAGCTGGACAGGGAGTGACTACGAGCAGTACTTC.

This chain connects TRBV7-9 to TRBJ1-1, with D unresolved. Looked up from germline, CDR1 is SEHNR and CDR2 is FQNEAQ (reference sequence). V was clipped by 5 bases and J by 7 bases, with 14 bases between them. The CDR3 totals 13 residues. CDR3 nucleotide sequence: TGTGCCAGCAGCCATGCTCTCAGCCGTGAAGCTTTCTTT. Residues: CASSHALSREAFF.

This rearrangement joins TRBV20-1 to TRBJ1-2; D gene uncertain. This CDR3 has 16 residues. The germline gives CDR1 DFQATT, CDR2 SNEGSKA (reference sequence). The V gene lost 0 bases and the J gene lost 6 bases, with 20 bases spanning the gap. CDR3 loop: CSARDQSTPRSHGYTF. In DNA form, the CDR3 reads TGCAGTGCTAGAGATCAATCGACCCCAAGATCTCATGGCTACACCTTC.

This chain uses TRBV7-3 with TRBJ2-5; the match to TRBD2 covers 11 bases. There are 15 residues in the CDR3. Looked up from germline, CDR1 is SGHTA and CDR2 is FQGTGA. V gave up 5 bases and J gave up 2 bases; unmatched junction bases: 4. This chain's CDR3 is CASSQGTSGQETQYF. The CDR3 DNA reads as TGTGCCAGCAGCCAAGGGACTAGCGGTCAAGAGACCCAGTACTTC.

This chain joins TRBV5-8 and TRBJ1-1, with 8 positions matching TRBD1. Trimming cost V 3 bases and J 0 bases; bases outside gene matches: 7. The CDR3 runs to 16 residues. Per germline, CDR1 SGHTS and CDR2 YDEGEE. The CDR3 DNA reads as TGTGCCAGCAGCTCAGGACAGGGCCGAATGAACACTGAAGCTTTCTTT. As protein: CASSSGQGRMNTEAFF.

V gene TRBV24-1 combines with J gene TRBJ1-1; TRBD1 is a possible D gene (6 bases). Trimming pared 2 bases from V and 1 base from J, leaving 10 bases between. CDR1 and CDR2 (germline): KGHDR, SFDVKD. The CDR3 extends over 15 amino acids. This CDR3 reads CATSDSGAGNTEAFF. The CDR3 DNA reads TGTGCCACCAGTGATTCAGGGGCGGGGAACACTGAAGCTTTCTTT.

The chain carries TRBV7-9 and TRBJ1-4; D not resolved. Trimming left V 4 bases short and J 5 bases short, with 17 bases between. CDR3 length equals 16 residues. Germline V gene data show CDR1 as SEHNR and CDR2 as FQNEAQ (reference sequence). The CDR3 loop reads CASSSSLTHPNEKLFF. The CDR3 DNA reads TGTGCCAGCAGCTCATCCCTTACGCACCCCAATGAAAAACTGTTTTTT.

The chain is built from TRBV7-6 and TRBJ1-1, with TRBD1 matching over 7 bases. Germline CDR1 SGHVS, CDR2 FNYEAQ. The V gene end was trimmed by 5 bases and the J gene end by 7 bases; junction bases not matched to a gene: 10. The length of the CDR3 is 14 residues. CDR3 nucleotide sequence: TGTGCCAGCAGCCCAGCCGGGACAGACCTTGAAGCTTTCTTT. This translates into CASSPAGTDLEAFF.

The V call is TRBV20-1, the J call TRBJ2-7, with unresolved D. Germline CDR1 reads DFQATT; CDR2 reads SNEGSKA (reference sequence). Trimming shortened V by 6 bases and J by 9 bases, and 9 bases separated the two germline ends. This CDR3 is 9 amino acids long. The CDR3 sequence: CSADDGQYF. The CDR3 region has the DNA TGCAGTGCGGATGACGGGCAGTACTTC.